This T cell receptor (beta chain) emerged from a study of T cells in Graves' hyperthyroidism and ophthalmopathy. TCR beta CDR3 sequences were amplified from RNA transcripts. The HTBI primer set served for first-round RT-PCR of the TCR CDR3. In TCRdb, the multiplex PCR reads were re-called with MiXCR into one record per CDR3 protein. The sample has 340,000 or so distinct CDR3 sequences; 21% are singletons. Study observations and caveats: The model foresaw ophthalmopathy a median around 6.8 months prior to onset.

Patients between 18 and 65 years old had hyperthyroidism, newly diagnosed and lasting under 2 months. Investigators excluded patients with uncontrolled infection, other autoimmune disease, pregnancy or lactation. This CDR3 has 12 residues. Germline V gives CDR1 DFQATT, CDR2 SNEGSKA (reference sequence). V was trimmed by 3 bases and J by 2 bases, leaving 8 bases between them. This clonotype has at least ten counts. Its antigen remains unknown. The chain couples TRBV20-1 to TRBJ2-7; no reliable D call. What was sequenced was blood. This TCR came from a woman in her forties or fifties with Graves' hyperthyroidism. DNA of the CDR3: TGCAGTGCTAGCGGTAGGCCCTACGAGCAGTACTTC. Its translation is CSASGRPYEQYF.